A selection of T cell receptor beta chains follows, all from one sample in a study of T cell changes during pregnancy in multiple sclerosis. Generated by immunoSEQ multiplex PCR, the TCRdb table keeps only in-frame clones and is missing some. The top ten clones hold 1.5% to 2% of a sample with more than 55,000 clones, about 93% of them seen once. The specimen was peripheral blood, collected in the first trimester of pregnancy. The receptors here all came from a female donor in good health, enrolled as a control in a pregnancy study. CDR3s include the opening cysteine and the closing phenylalanine or tryptophan. For some rows the clone size is stated as once, few or many, or as a class when expanded; others skip it.

v_call clone_size cdr3_length cdr3_aa
TRBV6-5 once 15 CASSRTAAPQETQYF
TRBV12-5 NA 13 CASGLEGHYGYTF
TRBV2 NA 19 CASSGPPGLAGVSIYEQYF
TRBV28 NA 13 CASSLEAAAEAFF
TRBV7-2 NA 13 CASSRKGDGELFF
TRBV15 once 15 CATSREGGDLYEQYF
TRBV4-1 few 14 CASSQGQGNTEAFF
TRBV4-1 NA 16 CASSQWGGRATDTQYF
TRBV4-1 NA 19 CASSQDRTAGASGANVLTF
TRBV18 NA 15 CASSRGLAGDYEQYF
TRBV28 once 17 CASSSPLTDSNTGELFF
TRBV7-2 NA 14 CASSENLVAYEQYF
TRBV28 NA 18 CASLGWGQGANSNQPQHF
TRBV5-4 NA 14 CASSLFPGIYEQYF
TRBV7-2 NA 12 CASSLRLYGYTF
TRBV4-1 NA 17 CASSQAPGGGRANEQFF
TRBV28 NA 17 CASSLWADRGSNQPQHF
TRBV15 NA 17 CATSRDRAGGPTDTQYF
TRBV29-1 NA 15 CSGRLAGGPYNEQFF
TRBV7-2 NA 15 CASSLQSGTGNTIYF
TRBV11-2 NA 15 CASSLGRQGQETQYF
TRBV5-1 NA 20 CASSAGQQILAGYPTDTQYF
TRBV28 NA 15 CASSQGGRSTYEQYF
TRBV6-4 NA 13 CASSGQMGTEAFF
TRBV4-2 NA 15 CASSLRGPSSYEQYF
TRBV7-7 NA 17 CASTHAPLAGSSYEQYF
TRBV5-1 NA 15 CASSLEDRGTDTQYF
TRBV6-5 NA 13 CATKGTSGSKEYF
TRBV18 NA 15 CASSPTAGGQIEQYF
TRBV25-1 NA 15 CASSDGLAGVFEQFF
TRBV30 NA 14 CAWSNGQGTYEQYF
TRBV6-5 NA 12 CASSSGGKTQYF
TRBV11-1 NA 14 CASSHRDRSYEQYF
TRBV4-1 once 14 CASSQASRENEQFF
TRBV4-1 once 17 CASSQVWKREAYNEQFF
TRBV19 NA 18 CASSIFAGGTGSYNEQFF
TRBV2 NA 17 CASSTARTSGVLNEQFF
TRBV7-8 NA 14 CASSQEGPGQPQHF
TRBV28 NA 12 CASTETARGYTF
TRBV6-1 few 16 CASSERRTGGNQPQHF
TRBV5-1 NA 15 CASSLGTGPTDTQYF
TRBV28 NA 15 CASSSPDRGTYEQYF
TRBV4-2 NA 17 CASSQELLHPSKNIQYF
TRBV28 NA 15 CASSPAVSGYNEQFF
TRBV29-1 NA 12 CSVAEGSDTQYF
TRBV5-1 NA 14 CASSVGTSQETQYF
TRBV6-1 NA 14 CASRRQGASYEQYF
TRBV28 NA 14 CASRQGTNQETQYF
TRBV19 NA 15 CASRLVDRGTGELFF
TRBV27 NA 15 CASSFGGLADYEQYF
TRBV2 once 16 CASIQVSPYENYGYTF
TRBV5-1 NA 13 CASSPGGYNEQFF
TRBV15 once 15 CATSRTGLAAWGQFF
TRBV5-1 NA 14 CASGWGGSRAEAFF
TRBV7-9 NA 14 CASSRGDIPREQYF
TRBV4-2 NA 17 CASSQAGTESQYYGYTF
TRBV7-9 NA 14 CASSAAGGTDTQYF
TRBV5-4 NA 15 CASSAGEGGTDTQYF
TRBV6-4 NA 18 CASSEKNRSLPVKEKLFF